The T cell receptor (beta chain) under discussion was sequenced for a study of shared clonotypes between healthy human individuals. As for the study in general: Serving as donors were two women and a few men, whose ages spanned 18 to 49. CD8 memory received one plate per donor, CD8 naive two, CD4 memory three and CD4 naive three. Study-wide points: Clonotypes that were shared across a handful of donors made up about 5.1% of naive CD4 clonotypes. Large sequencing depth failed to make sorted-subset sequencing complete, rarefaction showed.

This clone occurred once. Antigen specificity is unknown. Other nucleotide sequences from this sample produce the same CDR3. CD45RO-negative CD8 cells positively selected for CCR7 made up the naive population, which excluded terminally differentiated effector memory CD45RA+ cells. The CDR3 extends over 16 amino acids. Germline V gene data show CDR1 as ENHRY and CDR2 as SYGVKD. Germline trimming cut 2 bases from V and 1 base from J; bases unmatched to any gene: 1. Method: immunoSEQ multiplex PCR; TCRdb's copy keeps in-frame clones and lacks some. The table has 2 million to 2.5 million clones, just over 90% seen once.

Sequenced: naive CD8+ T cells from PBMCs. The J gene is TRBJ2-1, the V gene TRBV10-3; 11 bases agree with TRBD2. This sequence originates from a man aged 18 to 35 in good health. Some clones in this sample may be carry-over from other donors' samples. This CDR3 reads CAISETSGSSYNEQFF. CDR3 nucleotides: TGTGCCATCAGTGAGACTAGCGGGAGTTCCTACAATGAGCAGTTCTTC.